The sequence of this TCR beta chain was determined in a study of T cells in Graves' hyperthyroidism and ophthalmopathy. Study-wide results and limits: The model foresaw ophthalmopathy a median roughly 6.3 months prior to onset.

This clonotype was picked up many times. Its antigen remains unidentified. TCR beta CDR3 sequences were amplified from RNA transcripts. Researchers ran a first-round RT-PCR on the TCR CDR3 using the HTBI primer set. TCRdb independently ran MiXCR on the multiplex PCR reads; one entry per CDR3 protein. The sample holds roughly 520,000 distinct CDR3 sequences, around a quarter seen once. Based on clinical symptoms, serum thyroxine and TRAb, thyroid ultrasound and orbital computed tomography, diagnoses were reached. The germline V gene has CDR1 GTSNPN and CDR2 SVGIG (reference sequence). This CDR3 has 12 residues. V was pared by 2 bases and J by 6 bases, with 10 bases between.

The sample consisted of blood. The receptor was derived from a woman in her 30s with Graves' ophthalmopathy. J is TRBJ1-2 and V is TRBV30; D might be TRBD1 (5 bases). The CDR3 DNA is TGTGCCTGGAGTTGGCAGGGCAATGGCTACACCTTC. Translated, it gives CAWSWQGNGYTF.